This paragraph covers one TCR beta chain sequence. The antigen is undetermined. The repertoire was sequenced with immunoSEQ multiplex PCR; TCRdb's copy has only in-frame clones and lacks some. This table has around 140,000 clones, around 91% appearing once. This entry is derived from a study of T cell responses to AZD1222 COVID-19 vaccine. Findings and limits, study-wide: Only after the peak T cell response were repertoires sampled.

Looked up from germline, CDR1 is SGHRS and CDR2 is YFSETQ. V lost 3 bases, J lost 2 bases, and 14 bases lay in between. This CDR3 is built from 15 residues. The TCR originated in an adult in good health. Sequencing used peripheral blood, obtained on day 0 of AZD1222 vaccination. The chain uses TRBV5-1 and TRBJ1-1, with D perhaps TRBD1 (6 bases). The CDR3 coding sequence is TGCGCCAGCAGCTCAAGCAGGGGATTAAACACTGAAGCTTTCTTT. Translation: CASSSSRGLNTEAFF. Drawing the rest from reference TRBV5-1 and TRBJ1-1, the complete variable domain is KAGVTQTPRYLIKTRGQQVTLSCSPISGHRSVSWYQQTPGQGLQFLFEYFSETQRNKGNFPGRFSGRQFSNSRSEMNVSTLELGDSALYLCASSSSRGLNTEAFFGQGTRLTVV.